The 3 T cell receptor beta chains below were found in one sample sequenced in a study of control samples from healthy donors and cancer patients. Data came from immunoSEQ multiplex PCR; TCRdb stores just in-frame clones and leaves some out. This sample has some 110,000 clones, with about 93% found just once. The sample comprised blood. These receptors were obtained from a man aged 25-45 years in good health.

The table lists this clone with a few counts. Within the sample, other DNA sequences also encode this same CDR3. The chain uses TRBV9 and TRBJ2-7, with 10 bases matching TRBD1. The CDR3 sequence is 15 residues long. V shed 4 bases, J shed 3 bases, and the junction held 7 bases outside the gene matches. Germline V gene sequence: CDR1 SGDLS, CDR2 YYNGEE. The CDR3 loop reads CASSPRTGGVYEQYF. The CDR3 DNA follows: TGTGCCAGCAGCCCCAGGACAGGGGGAGTCTACGAGCAGTACTTC.

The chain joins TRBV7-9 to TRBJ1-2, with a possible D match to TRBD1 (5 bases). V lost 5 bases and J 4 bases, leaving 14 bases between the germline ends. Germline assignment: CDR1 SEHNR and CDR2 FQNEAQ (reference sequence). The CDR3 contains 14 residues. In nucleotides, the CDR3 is TGTGCCAGCAGCCTCCCGGGGGGACTCTATGGCTACACCTTC. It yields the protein CASSLPGGLYGYTF. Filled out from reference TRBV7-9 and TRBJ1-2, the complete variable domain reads DTGVSQNPRHKITKRGQNVTFRCDPISEHNRLYWYRQTLGQGPEFLTYFQNEAQLEKSRLLSDRFSAERPKGSFSTLEIQRTEQGDSAMYLCASSLPGGLYGYTFGSGTRLTVV.

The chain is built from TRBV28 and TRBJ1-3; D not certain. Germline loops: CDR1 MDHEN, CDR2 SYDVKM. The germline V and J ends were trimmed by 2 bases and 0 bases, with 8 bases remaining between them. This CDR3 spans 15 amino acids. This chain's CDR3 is CASSLGQFSGNTIYF. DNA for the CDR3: TGTGCCAGCAGTTTAGGGCAGTTCTCTGGAAACACCATATATTTT.